This T cell receptor beta chain was identified in a study of graft-versus-host responses after intestinal transplantation. Study-wide results and caveats: Ileal or blood samples showed some GvH clones first, and such clones were also found in recipient marrow.

Turning to this clone: Antigen specificity is unknown.

The data were produced by immunoSEQ multiplex PCR, yet TCRdb's version contains in-frame clones alone and is incomplete. The sample yields around 45,000 clones, approximately 94% seen once. This TCR came from a human patient who received an intestinal transplant, so some T cells may come from the graft donor. Sequenced here: PBMCs, sampled approximately 350 days after intestinal transplant.

CDR3: CASSIQLDRGARTNSPLHF. CDR3 DNA: TGTGCCAGTAGTATCCAATTAGACAGGGGCGCGCGAACCAATTCACCCCTCCACTTT. The V call is TRBV19, the J call TRBJ1-6, with TRBD1 matching 8 bases. This CDR3 has 19 amino acids. J lost 7 bases, V lost 3 bases, and 17 bases had no gene match. CDR1 and CDR2 (germline): LNHDA, SQIVND (reference sequence).